These 22 T cell receptor beta chains came from one sample sequenced in a study of OX40 agonist ivuxolimab in advanced cancers. Sequencing used immunoSEQ multiplex PCR; TCRdb keeps in-frame clones, though not all of them. The sample has about 16,000 clones; roughly 90% are singletons. The sequenced sample was CD4+ or CD8+ T cells sorted from blood, obtained in a trial of the OX40 agonist ivuxolimab. The receptors were gathered from an adult with an advanced solid tumor such as melanoma, head and neck, liver or kidney cancer.

The chain combines TRBV19 with TRBJ2-3; TRBD2 agrees at 8 bases. The V gene's germline CDR1 is LNHDA and CDR2 SQIVND (reference sequence). Unmatched junction bases numbered 13, after V lost 3 bases and J lost 2 bases. The CDR3 sequence is 18 residues long. In DNA, the CDR3 is TGTGCCAGTAGTATTCGGTCGGGTGGCGGGGGGACCACAGATACGCAGTATTTT. Translating it yields CASSIRSGGGGTTDTQYF.

Details on this clone: At one end the junction does not follow the germline gene, possibly because of a read error. The chain links TRBV5-5 to TRBJ2-7; no firm D call. The length of the CDR3 is 13 residues. The germline gives CDR1 SGHKS, CDR2 YYEKEE (reference sequence). For the CDR3, the DNA is TGCGCCAGCAGCCAAGATTATCTCAATGAGCAGTACTTC. It codes for CASSQDYLNEQYF.

J is TRBJ2-1 and V is TRBV14; TRBD2 matches at 14 bases. The length of the CDR3 is 18 residues. V dropped 1 base and J dropped 4; count of bases not matched to a gene: 6. Germline loops: CDR1 SGHDN, CDR2 FVKESK. CDR3 coding DNA: TGTGCCAGCAGCCAAGGGACTAGCGGGAGGAGGCCATACAATGAGCAGTTCTTC. Its translation is CASSQGTSGRRPYNEQFF.

The chain couples TRBV7-9 to TRBJ2-1; no firm D call. V shed 3 bases and J shed 0 bases, with 6 bases lying between them. Germline CDR1 reads SEHNR; CDR2 reads FQNEAQ (reference sequence). CDR3 length: 14 residues. CDR3 sequence: CASSFPGSYNEQFF. CDR3 nucleotide sequence: TGTGCCAGCAGCTTCCCTGGCTCCTACAATGAGCAGTTCTTC.

The DNA of the CDR3 is TGTGCCAGCAGCTTGGTAGAGGCATGGATGAATGAGCAGTTCTTC. Residues: CASSLVEAWMNEQFF. The chain joins TRBV5-5 to TRBJ2-1, with unresolved D. Trimming shortened V by 0 bases and J by 7 bases, and 14 bases separated the two germline ends. Germline V gene data show CDR1 as SGHKS and CDR2 as YYEKEE (reference sequence). The CDR3 has 15 amino acids. Supplemented by reference TRBV5-5 and TRBJ2-1, the full variable domain reads DAGVTQSPTHLIKTRGQQVTLRCSPISGHKSVSWYQQVLGQGPQFIFQYYEKEERGRGNFPDRFSARQFPNYSSELNVNALLLGDSALYLCASSLVEAWMNEQFFGPGTRLTVL.

This clone has a single count. The V gene is TRBV6-1, the J gene TRBJ2-5, with 13 bases aligning to TRBD2. Per germline, CDR1 MNHNS and CDR2 SASEGT. The CDR3 covers 15 residues. Unmatched junction bases numbered 6, after V lost 7 bases and J lost 4 bases. The CDR3 DNA is TGTGCCAGCAAAACTGGGACTAGCGGGATAGAGACCCAGTACTTC. Translating gives CASKTGTSGIETQYF.

This chain links TRBV9 with TRBJ2-1, with 8 positions matching TRBD1. With V trimmed by 1 base and J by 2 bases, 5 bases remained unmatched. This CDR3 is 16 amino acids long. CDR1 SGDLS and CDR2 YYNGEE come from the germline V gene. For the CDR3, the DNA is TGTGCCAGCAGCGTATATAGGACAGGGCCCTACAATGAGCAGTTCTTC. Amino acid sequence: CASSVYRTGPYNEQFF. The full variable domain, completed using reference TRBV9 and TRBJ2-1, is DSGVTQTPKHLITATGQRVTLRCSPRSGDLSVYWYQQSLDQGLQFLIQYYNGEERAKGNILERFSAQQFPDLHSELNLSSLELGDSALYFCASSVYRTGPYNEQFFGPGTRLTVL.

The chain couples TRBV4-1 to TRBJ2-5; the D is unclear. The V gene lost 0 bases and the J gene lost 5 bases, with 10 bases spanning the gap. Germline V gives CDR1 MGHRA, CDR2 YSYEKL. The CDR3 length is 14 residues. The CDR3 region is CASSQDRVRETQYF. Here the CDR3 DNA reads TGCGCCAGCAGCCAAGATCGAGTTCGGGAGACCCAGTACTTC.

The CDR3: CASSLLVGAGYNEQFF. CDR3 in DNA: TGTGCCAGCAGTTTATTGGTGGGAGCGGGTTACAATGAGCAGTTCTTC. The rearrangement links TRBV27 to TRBJ2-1; perhaps TRBD2 as D (6 bases). Trimming took off 1 base at V and 4 bases at J, with 14 bases between the two ends. Germline CDR1 reads MNHEY; CDR2 reads SMNVEV (reference sequence). This CDR3 is built from 16 residues.

V and J are TRBV7-6 and TRBJ2-2; D is ambiguous. The CDR3 is 17 residues long. CDR1 and CDR2 (germline): SGHVS, FNYEAQ. The V and J ends lost 4 bases and 1 base respectively, with 16 bases between them. This CDR3 reads CASSWSPGDQNTGELFF. The CDR3 DNA is TGTGCCAGCAGCTGGAGTCCGGGTGATCAGAACACCGGGGAGCTGTTTTTT.

This clone was seen a handful of times. The rearrangement joins TRBV27 to TRBJ1-4; 9 nucleotides align to TRBD1. Germline CDR1 is MNHEY and CDR2 is SMNVEV (reference sequence). Trimming took 3 bases from V and 8 from J; bases not matched to a gene: 7. This CDR3 has 15 residues. The CDR3 coding sequence is TGTGCCAGCAGTTTCAGGGGACAGGGCGACGAAAAACTGTTTTTT. It encodes CASSFRGQGDEKLFF.

The chain couples TRBV18 to TRBJ2-7, with TRBD1 matching over 9 bases. There are 14 residues in the CDR3. CDR1 KGHSH and CDR2 LQKENI come from the germline V gene. The ends lost 3 bases at V and 6 bases at J; junction bases unmatched: 6. CDR3 bases: TGTGCCAGCTCACCGGGGACAGGGCGGGGCGAGCAGTACTTC. This sequence encodes CASSPGTGRGEQYF.

This chain joins TRBV7-2 and TRBJ2-1, with 13 nucleotides matching TRBD2. Germline CDR1 and CDR2: SGHTA and FQGNSA. The V segment lost 4 bases and the J segment 8 bases; nucleotides outside the gene matches: 5. The CDR3 is made up of 15 amino acids. CDR3 nucleotide sequence: TGTGCCAGCAGCTCCGGACTAGCGGGAGTGGATGAGCAGTTCTTC. Amino acid sequence: CASSSGLAGVDEQFF. The variable domain in full, completed from reference TRBV7-2 and TRBJ2-1, reads GAGVSQSPSNKVTEKGKDVELRCDPISGHTALYWYRQSLGQGLEFLIYFQGNSAPDKSGLPSDRFSAERTGGSVSTLTIQRTQQEDSAVYLCASSSGLAGVDEQFFGPGTRLTVL.

The chain has TRBV7-9 and TRBJ2-3; 13 nucleotides agree with TRBD2. J gave up 5 bases and V 5 bases, and 7 bases lay outside the gene matches. CDR1 is SEHNR, CDR2 FQNEAQ, per germline (reference sequence). The length of the CDR3 is 16 residues. The DNA of the CDR3 is TGTGCCAGCAGCCCGACTAGCGGGAGGTGGATAGATACGCAGTATTTT. Its translation: CASSPTSGRWIDTQYF.

The chain is built from TRBV2 and TRBJ1-1, with 7 bases fitting TRBD1. V was clipped by 6 bases and J by 6 bases; unmatched bases: 10. The CDR3 sequence is 14 residues long. The germline V gene has CDR1 SNHLY and CDR2 FYNNEI. CDR3 coding DNA: TGTGCCAGCAGATCCGCAGGGGGGATACCTGAAGCTTTCTTT. It is translated as CASRSAGGIPEAFF.

The rearrangement links TRBV11-3 to TRBJ2-1, with TRBD2 as a possible D gene (6 bases). Germline lookup yields CDR1 SGHNT and CDR2 YENEEA. V was shortened by 3 bases and J by 8 bases, with 14 bases between the two germline ends. This CDR3 is 14 amino acids long. In nucleotides, the CDR3 is TGTGCCAGCAGCTTGGGGTTAGGAGGGGATGAGCAGTTCTTC. It is translated as CASSLGLGGDEQFF.

The chain carries TRBV7-6 and TRBJ2-1; TRBD2 agrees at 9 bases. The germline gives CDR1 SGHVS, CDR2 FNYEAQ. The CDR3 spans 19 residues. Unmatched junction bases numbered 13, after V lost 0 bases and J lost 4 bases. The CDR3 sequence: CASSLARGSGSPDYNEQFF. The CDR3 nucleotides are TGTGCCAGCAGCTTAGCTCGGGGTAGCGGGAGTCCGGATTACAATGAGCAGTTCTTC.

DNA for the CDR3: TGTGCCAGCAGCTTAGCCCCGGTGGGGCGAGACAATGAGCAGTTCTTC. This translates into CASSLAPVGRDNEQFF. The J gene is TRBJ2-1, the V gene TRBV11-3; D might be TRBD1 (5 bases). This CDR3 is 16 amino acids long. V lost 1 base and J 5 bases, leaving 15 bases between the germline ends. In germline, CDR1 is SGHNT, CDR2 YENEEA.

The chain uses TRBV10-3 and TRBJ2-5; D not certain. CDR1 and CDR2 from the germline V gene are ENHRY and SYGVKD. The V and J ends lost 0 bases and 5 bases respectively, with 13 bases between them. There are 15 residues in the CDR3. CDR3 in amino acids: CAISESGVVVETQYF. CDR3 coding DNA: TGTGCCATCAGTGAGTCTGGCGTTGTCGTGGAGACCCAGTACTTC.

This clone has just one count. This sequence joins TRBV5-6 and TRBJ2-7, with D unclear. This CDR3 spans 14 amino acids. V lost 0 bases to trimming and J lost 0 bases, with 7 bases between them. Germline V gene sequence: CDR1 SGHDT, CDR2 YYEEEE. CDR3 coding DNA: TGTGCCAGCAGCTTGGGTCGCAGCTCCTACGAGCAGTACTTC. Amino acids: CASSLGRSSYEQYF.

V usage is TRBV5-5 and J usage is TRBJ1-1; the D gene is possibly TRBD1 (6 bases). V shed 4 bases and J shed 2 bases, with 21 bases lying between them. The CDR3 totals 17 residues. From germline, CDR1 is SGHKS and CDR2 YYEKEE (reference sequence). In DNA, the CDR3 is TGTGCCAGCAGCACCGAAACTAACAGGGTAGTTAACACTGAAGCTTTCTTT. This sequence encodes CASSTETNRVVNTEAFF. Combining the CDR3 with reference TRBV5-5 and TRBJ1-1 gives the whole variable domain DAGVTQSPTHLIKTRGQQVTLRCSPISGHKSVSWYQQVLGQGPQFIFQYYEKEERGRGNFPDRFSARQFPNYSSELNVNALLLGDSALYLCASSTETNRVVNTEAFFGQGTRLTVV.

The CDR3 spells CASSLIAGGSSYEQYF. The CDR3 coding sequence is TGTGCCAGCAGCTTGATAGCGGGAGGGAGCTCCTACGAGCAGTACTTC. The rearrangement links TRBV11-3 to TRBJ2-7; 11 nucleotides line up with TRBD2. Per the germline V gene, CDR1 is SGHNT and CDR2 is YENEEA. CDR3 length: 16 residues. The J segment lost 0 bases and the V segment lost 3 bases, leaving 4 bases of the junction unmatched.